The clone carrying this T cell receptor (beta chain) was detected many times. What it binds is not known. V lost 5 bases and J lost 2; bases outside the gene matches: 3. CDR3 length: 15 amino acids. These data belong to a study of blood T cells in healthy people across ages. Study-wide results and caveats: Measured against age, TCR beta diversity per million T cells decreased in a roughly linear manner.

Primed by a sample-barcoded 5' primer and a J-beta primer mix, a second PCR proceeded for 7 to 11 cycles. TCRdb passed the 5' RACE reads through MiXCR, listing each CDR3 protein once. The data contain 630,000 or so distinct CDR3 sequences, approximately 30% of them singletons. This chain connects TRBV12-3 or TRBV12-4 to TRBJ1-4; TRBD1 aligns across 9 bases. The source of this sequence is a woman over 75 in good health. Input material: blood. The CDR3 region is CASSRGTGTNEKLFF. The CDR3 DNA is TGTGCCAGCAGTCGCGGGACAGGGACTAATGAAAAACTGTTTTTT.